The rows below give T cell receptor beta chains drawn from one sample of a study of cytomegalovirus exposure and HLA in healthy donors. TCRdb's copy holds only in-frame clones and misses some; the assay was immunoSEQ multiplex PCR. The sample contains 100,000 to 150,000 clones, approximately 80% of which appear only once. Sequenced: PBMCs. The receptors shown here come from a female donor in good health and CMV-seronegative. Each CDR3 is given without its conserved first and last residue. Fields, in order: V gene, clone size, CDR3 protein. Some rows have no size entry. The others give once, few or many, or a class for an expanded clone.

TRBV19 | . | ASSRRDISYGYT
TRBV9 | once | ASSVTGDLGEKLF
TRBV10-3 | once | AISESAGGGNQPQH
TRBV2 | . | ASSETHPVSFEY
TRBV28 | . | ASSLSGKAF
TRBV30 | . | AWSVEAGGPPRF
TRBV30 | . | AWRDSRETQY
TRBV9 | many | ASSVGLLRGLARNNEQF
TRBV5-6 | once | ASSLLGAITEAF
TRBV7-2 | . | ASSLYPGQDYEQY
TRBV28 | . | ASRGRNEQF
TRBV19 | . | ASSPSPQTGTGQY
TRBV28 | . | ASSLPQGSSYEQY
TRBV10-3 | . | AISESRGGIRASSYEQY
TRBV27 | . | ASSPSPGTGGSYEQY
TRBV6-6 | . | ASSLEGLAGQETQY
TRBV7-2 | . | ASSYLVGDGQPQH
TRBV19 | . | ASSPGTGTYEQY